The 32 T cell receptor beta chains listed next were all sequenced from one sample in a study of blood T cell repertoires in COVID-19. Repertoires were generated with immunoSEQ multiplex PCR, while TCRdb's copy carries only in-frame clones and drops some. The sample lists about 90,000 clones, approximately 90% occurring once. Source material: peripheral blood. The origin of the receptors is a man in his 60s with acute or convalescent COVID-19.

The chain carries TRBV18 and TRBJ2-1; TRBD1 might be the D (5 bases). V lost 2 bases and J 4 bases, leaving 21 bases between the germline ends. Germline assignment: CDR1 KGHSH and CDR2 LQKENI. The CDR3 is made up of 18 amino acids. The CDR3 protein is CASSPEGPGATFYNEQFF. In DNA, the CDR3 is TGTGCCAGCTCACCAGAAGGGCCTGGGGCCACCTTTTACAATGAGCAGTTCTTC. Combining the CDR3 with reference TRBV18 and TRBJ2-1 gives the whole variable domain NAGVMQNPRHLVRRRGQEARLRCSPMKGHSHVYWYRQLPEEGLKFMVYLQKENIIDESGMPKERFSAEFPKEGPSILRIQQVVRGDSAAYFCASSPEGPGATFYNEQFFGPGTRLTVL.

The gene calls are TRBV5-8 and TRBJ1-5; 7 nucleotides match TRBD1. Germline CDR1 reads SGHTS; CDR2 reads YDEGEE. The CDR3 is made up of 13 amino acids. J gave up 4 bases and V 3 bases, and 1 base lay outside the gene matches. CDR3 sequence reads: CASSSQGNQPQHF. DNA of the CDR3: TGTGCCAGCAGCTCACAGGGGAATCAGCCCCAGCATTTT.

As DNA, the CDR3 is TGTGCCAGCAGACAACGGACTAGCGGAGACTCTGGGGCCAACGTCCTGACTTTC. Its protein is CASRQRTSGDSGANVLTF. The V call is TRBV7-3, the J call TRBJ2-6; 10 positions agree with TRBD2. CDR3 length: 18 residues. J lost 0 bases, V lost 6 bases, and 8 bases had no gene match. CDR1 SGHTA and CDR2 FQGTGA come from the germline V gene.

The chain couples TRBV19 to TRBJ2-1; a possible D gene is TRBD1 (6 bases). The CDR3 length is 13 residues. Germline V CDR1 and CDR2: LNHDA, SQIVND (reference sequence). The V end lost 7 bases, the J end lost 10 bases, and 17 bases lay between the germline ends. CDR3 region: CASIRAGAGEQFF. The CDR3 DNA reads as TGTGCCAGTATTAGGGCAGGGGCTGGCGAGCAGTTCTTC.

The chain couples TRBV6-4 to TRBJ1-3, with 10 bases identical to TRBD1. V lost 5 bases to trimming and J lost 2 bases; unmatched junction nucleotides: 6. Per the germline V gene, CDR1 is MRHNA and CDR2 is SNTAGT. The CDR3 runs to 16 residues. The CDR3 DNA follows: TGTGCCAGCAGTCCTCCGGGACAGGGGACTGGAAACACCATATATTTT. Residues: CASSPPGQGTGNTIYF.

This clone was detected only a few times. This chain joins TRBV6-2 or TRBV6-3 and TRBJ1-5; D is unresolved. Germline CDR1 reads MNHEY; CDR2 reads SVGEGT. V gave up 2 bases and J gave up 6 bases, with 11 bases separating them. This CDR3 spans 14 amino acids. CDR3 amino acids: CASSYGGVVQPQHF. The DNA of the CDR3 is TGTGCCAGCAGTTACGGCGGTGTGGTTCAGCCCCAGCATTTT.

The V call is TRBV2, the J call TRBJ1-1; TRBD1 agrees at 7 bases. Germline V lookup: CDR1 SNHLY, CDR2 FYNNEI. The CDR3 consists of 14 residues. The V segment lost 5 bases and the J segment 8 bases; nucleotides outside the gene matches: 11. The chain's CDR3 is CASSYRPLTGEAFF. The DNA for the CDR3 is TGTGCCAGCAGTTACCGCCCCCTGACAGGGGAAGCTTTCTTT.

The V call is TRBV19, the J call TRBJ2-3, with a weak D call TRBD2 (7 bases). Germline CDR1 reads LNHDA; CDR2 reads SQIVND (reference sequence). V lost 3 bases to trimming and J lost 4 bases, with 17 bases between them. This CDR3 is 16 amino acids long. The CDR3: CASSIHLGGGPDTQYF. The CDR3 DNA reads TGTGCCAGTAGTATTCATCTGGGCGGGGGCCCAGATACGCAGTATTTT.

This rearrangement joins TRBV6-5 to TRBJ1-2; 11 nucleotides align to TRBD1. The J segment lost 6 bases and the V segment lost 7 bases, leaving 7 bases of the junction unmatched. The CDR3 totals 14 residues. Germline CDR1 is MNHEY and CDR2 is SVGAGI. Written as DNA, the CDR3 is TGTGCCAGCATCAAGTCGGACAGGGGGCATGGCTACACCTTC. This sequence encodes CASIKSDRGHGYTF.

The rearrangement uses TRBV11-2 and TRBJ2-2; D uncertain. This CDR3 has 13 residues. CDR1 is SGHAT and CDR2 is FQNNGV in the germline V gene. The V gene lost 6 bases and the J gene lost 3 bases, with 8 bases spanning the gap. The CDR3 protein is CASRTDHTGELFF. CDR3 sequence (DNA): TGTGCCAGCAGAACAGACCACACCGGGGAGCTGTTTTTT.

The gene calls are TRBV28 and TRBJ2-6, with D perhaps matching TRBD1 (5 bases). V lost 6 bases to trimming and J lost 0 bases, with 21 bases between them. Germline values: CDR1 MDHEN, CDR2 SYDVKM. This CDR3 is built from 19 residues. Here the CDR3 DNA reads TGTGCCAGCAGGGCTGATCAAGGGGATTCAGGCTCTGGGGCCAACGTCCTGACTTTC. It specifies CASRADQGDSGSGANVLTF.

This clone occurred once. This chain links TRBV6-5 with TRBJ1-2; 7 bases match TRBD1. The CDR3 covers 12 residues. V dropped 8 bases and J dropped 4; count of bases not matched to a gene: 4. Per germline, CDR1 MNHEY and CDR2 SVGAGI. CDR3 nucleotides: TGTGCCAGCCGGAAGGGGGCCTATGGCTACACCTTC. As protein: CASRKGAYGYTF.

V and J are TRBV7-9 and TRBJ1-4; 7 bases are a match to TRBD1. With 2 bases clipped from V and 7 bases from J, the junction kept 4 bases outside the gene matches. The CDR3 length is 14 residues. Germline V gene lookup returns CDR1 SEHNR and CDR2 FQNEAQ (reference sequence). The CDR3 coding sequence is TGTGCCAGCAGCTTAACAGGGGTCTTTGAAAAACTGTTTTTT. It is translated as CASSLTGVFEKLFF.

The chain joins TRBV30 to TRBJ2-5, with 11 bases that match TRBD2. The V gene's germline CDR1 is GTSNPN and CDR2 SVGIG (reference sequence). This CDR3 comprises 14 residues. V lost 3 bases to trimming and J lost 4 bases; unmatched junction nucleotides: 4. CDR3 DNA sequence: TGTGCCTGGAGCCGGCTAGCGGGGGGAGAGACCCAGTACTTC. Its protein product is CAWSRLAGGETQYF.

This chain's CDR3 is CASSRDRAIQETQYF. DNA of the CDR3: TGTGCCAGCAGTCGGGACAGGGCGATCCAAGAGACCCAGTACTTC. The V gene is TRBV2, the J gene TRBJ2-5; 9 nucleotides align to TRBD1. Trimming at V came to 5 bases and at J to 1 base, leaving 5 bases not matched to a gene. The CDR3 runs to 15 residues. CDR1 is SNHLY and CDR2 is FYNNEI in the germline V gene. Full variable domain (missing parts from reference TRBV2 and TRBJ2-5): EPEVTQTPSHQVTQMGQEVILRCVPISNHLYFYWYRQILGQKVEFLVSFYNNEISEKSEIFDDQFSVERPDGSNFTLKIRSTKLEDSAMYFCASSRDRAIQETQYFGPGTRLLVL.

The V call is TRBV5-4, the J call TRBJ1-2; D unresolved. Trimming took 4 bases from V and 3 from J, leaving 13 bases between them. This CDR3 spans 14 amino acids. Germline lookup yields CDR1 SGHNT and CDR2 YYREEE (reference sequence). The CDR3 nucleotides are TGTGCCAGCAGCCCCCCCCCGGGGTACTATGGCTACACCTTC. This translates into CASSPPPGYYGYTF. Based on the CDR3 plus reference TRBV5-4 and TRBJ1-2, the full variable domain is ETGVTQSPTHLIKTRGQQVTLRCSSQSGHNTVSWYQQALGQGPQFIFQYYREEENGRGNFPPRFSGLQFPNYSSELNVNALELDDSALYLCASSPPPGYYGYTFGSGTRLTVV.

The CDR3 DNA reads TGCAGTGCTAGTCCTCTAGCGGGAGCGTTAAATGAGCAGTTCTTC. Translation gives CSASPLAGALNEQFF. The chain combines TRBV20-1 with TRBJ2-1, with 10 bases lining up with TRBD2. The ends lost 3 bases at V and 7 bases at J; junction bases unmatched: 9. This CDR3 comprises 15 residues. The germline CDR1 and CDR2 sequences are DFQATT and SNEGSKA (reference sequence).

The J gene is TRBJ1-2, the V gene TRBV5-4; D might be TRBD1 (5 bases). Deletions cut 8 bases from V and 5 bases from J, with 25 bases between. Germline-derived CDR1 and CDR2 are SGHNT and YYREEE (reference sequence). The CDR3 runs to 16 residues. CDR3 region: CASTGVRQSGAYGYTF. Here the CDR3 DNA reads TGTGCCAGTACGGGGGTTCGACAGTCTGGGGCTTATGGCTACACCTTC. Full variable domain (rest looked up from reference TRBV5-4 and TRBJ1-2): ETGVTQSPTHLIKTRGQQVTLRCSSQSGHNTVSWYQQALGQGPQFIFQYYREEENGRGNFPPRFSGLQFPNYSSELNVNALELDDSALYLCASTGVRQSGAYGYTFGSGTRLTVV.

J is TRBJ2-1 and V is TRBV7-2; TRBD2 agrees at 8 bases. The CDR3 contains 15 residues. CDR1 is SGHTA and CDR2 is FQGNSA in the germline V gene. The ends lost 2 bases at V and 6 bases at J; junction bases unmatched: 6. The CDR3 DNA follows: TGTGCCAGCAGCTTAAGGACGGGGACTAGCAATGAGCAGTTCTTC. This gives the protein CASSLRTGTSNEQFF.

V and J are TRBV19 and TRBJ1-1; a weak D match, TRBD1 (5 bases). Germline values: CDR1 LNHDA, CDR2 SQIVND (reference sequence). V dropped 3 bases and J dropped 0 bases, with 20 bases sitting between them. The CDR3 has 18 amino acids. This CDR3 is CASSMGVQGQNVNTEAFF. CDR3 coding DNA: TGTGCCAGTAGTATGGGTGTCCAGGGTCAGAATGTGAACACTGAAGCTTTCTTT.

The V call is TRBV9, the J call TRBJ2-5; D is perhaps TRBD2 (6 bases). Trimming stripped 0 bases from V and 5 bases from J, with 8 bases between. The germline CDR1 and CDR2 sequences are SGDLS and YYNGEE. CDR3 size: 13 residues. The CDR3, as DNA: TGTGCCAGCAGCGTAGAGGGACTGGAGACCCAGTACTTC. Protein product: CASSVEGLETQYF.

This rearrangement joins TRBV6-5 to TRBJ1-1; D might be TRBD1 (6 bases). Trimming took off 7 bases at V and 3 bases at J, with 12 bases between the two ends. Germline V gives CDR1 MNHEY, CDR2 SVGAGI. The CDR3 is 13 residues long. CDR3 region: CASTLYRDTEAFF. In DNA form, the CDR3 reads TGTGCCAGCACTCTATACAGGGACACTGAAGCTTTCTTT.

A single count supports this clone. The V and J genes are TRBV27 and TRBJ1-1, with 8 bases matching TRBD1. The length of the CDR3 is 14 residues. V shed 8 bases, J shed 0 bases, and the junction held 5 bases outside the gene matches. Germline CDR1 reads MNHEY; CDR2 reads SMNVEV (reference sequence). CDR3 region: CASAAGQVNTEAFF. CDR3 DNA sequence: TGTGCCAGCGCGGCGGGACAGGTGAACACTGAAGCTTTCTTT.

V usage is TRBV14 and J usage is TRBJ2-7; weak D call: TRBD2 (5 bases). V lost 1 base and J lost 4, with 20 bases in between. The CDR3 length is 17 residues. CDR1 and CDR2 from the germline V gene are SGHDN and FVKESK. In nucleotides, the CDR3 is TGTGCCAGCAGCCAAGGGCAAGGACTTTCTCTCGCTTACGAGCAGTACTTC. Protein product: CASSQGQGLSLAYEQYF.

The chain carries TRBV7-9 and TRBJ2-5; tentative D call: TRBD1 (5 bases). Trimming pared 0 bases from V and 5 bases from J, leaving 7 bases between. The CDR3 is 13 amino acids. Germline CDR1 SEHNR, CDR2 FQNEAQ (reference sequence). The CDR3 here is CASSLAGVETQYF. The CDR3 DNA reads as TGTGCCAGCAGCTTAGCAGGGGTCGAGACCCAGTACTTC.

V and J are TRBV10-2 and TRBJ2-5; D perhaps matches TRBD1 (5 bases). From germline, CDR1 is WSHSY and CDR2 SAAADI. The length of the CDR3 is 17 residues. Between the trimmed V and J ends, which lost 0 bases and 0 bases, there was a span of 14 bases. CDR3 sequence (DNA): TGCGCCAGCAGTGAGTCAGCTGGCAGGGCCGACCAAGAGACCCAGTACTTC. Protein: CASSESAGRADQETQYF.

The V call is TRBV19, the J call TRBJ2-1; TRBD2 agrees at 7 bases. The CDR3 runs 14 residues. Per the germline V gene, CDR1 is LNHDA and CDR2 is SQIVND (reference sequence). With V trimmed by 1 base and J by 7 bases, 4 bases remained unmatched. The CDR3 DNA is TGTGCCAGTAGTATAGCAGGGACTAAGAATGAGCAGTTCTTC. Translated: CASSIAGTKNEQFF.

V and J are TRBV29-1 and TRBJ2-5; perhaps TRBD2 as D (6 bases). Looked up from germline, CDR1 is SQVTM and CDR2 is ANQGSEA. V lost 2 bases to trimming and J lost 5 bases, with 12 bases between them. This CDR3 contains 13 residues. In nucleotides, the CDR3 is TGCAGCGTTGAACTAGCTGGGAGGGAGACCCAGTACTTC. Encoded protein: CSVELAGRETQYF.

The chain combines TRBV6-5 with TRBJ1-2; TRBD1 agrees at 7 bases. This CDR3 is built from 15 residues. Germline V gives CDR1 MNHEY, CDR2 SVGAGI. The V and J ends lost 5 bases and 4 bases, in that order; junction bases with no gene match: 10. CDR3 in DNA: TGTGCCAGCAGTCCCCAGGGACAGCTGTTCTATGGCTACACCTTC. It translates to CASSPQGQLFYGYTF.

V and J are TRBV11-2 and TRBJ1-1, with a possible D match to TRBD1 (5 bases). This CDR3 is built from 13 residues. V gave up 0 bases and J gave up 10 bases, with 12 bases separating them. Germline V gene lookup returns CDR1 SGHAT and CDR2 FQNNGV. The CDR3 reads CASSLERGSAAFF. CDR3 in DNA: TGTGCCAGCAGCTTAGAACGGGGGAGCGCAGCTTTCTTT. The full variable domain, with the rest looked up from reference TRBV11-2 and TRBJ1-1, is EAGVAQSPRYKIIEKRQSVAFWCNPISGHATLYWYQQILGQGPKLLIQFQNNGVVDDSQLPKDRFSAERLKGVDSTLKIQPAKLEDSAVYLCASSLERGSAAFFGQGTRLTVV.

CDR3 protein: CASSEGTLPNEKLFF. Written as DNA, the CDR3 is TGTGCCAGCAGTGAAGGGACACTACCTAATGAAAAACTGTTTTTT. This chain uses TRBV2 with TRBJ1-4; D perhaps matches TRBD1 (5 bases). CDR3 size: 15 residues. The ends were cut back, 1 base at V and 3 bases at J, with 9 bases in the middle. CDR1 SNHLY and CDR2 FYNNEI come from the germline V gene.

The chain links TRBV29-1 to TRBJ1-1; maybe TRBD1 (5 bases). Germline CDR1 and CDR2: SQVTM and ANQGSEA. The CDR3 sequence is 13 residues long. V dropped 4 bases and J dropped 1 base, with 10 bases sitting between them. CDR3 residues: CSVVQGGNTEAFF. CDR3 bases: TGCAGCGTTGTCCAGGGCGGGAACACTGAAGCTTTCTTT.